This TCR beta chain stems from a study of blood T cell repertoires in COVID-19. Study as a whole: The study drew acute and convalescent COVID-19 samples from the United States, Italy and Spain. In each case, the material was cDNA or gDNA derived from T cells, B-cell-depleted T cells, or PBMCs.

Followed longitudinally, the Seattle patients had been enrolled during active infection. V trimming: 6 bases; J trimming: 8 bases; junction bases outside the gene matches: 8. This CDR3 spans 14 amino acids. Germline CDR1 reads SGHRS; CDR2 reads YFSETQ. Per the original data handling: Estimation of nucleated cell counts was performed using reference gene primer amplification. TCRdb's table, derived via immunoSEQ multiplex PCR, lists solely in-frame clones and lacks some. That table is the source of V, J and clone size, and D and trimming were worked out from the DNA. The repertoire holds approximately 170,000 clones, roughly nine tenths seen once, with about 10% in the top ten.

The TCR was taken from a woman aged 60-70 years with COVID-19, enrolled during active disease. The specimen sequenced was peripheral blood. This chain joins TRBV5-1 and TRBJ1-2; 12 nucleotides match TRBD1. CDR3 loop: CASTVGQGARGYTF. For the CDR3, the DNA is TGCGCCAGCACAGTGGGACAGGGGGCTCGGGGCTACACCTTC.